The next 3 T cell receptor beta chains were all read from a single sample in a study of blood T cell repertoires in COVID-19. Only in-frame clones appear in the TCRdb table, and some are missing; sequencing was by immunoSEQ multiplex PCR. The sample has more than 75,000 clones, more than 75% seen once; the top ten hold 4.8%. The sample was peripheral blood. Receptors originate from a woman aged 80 or older with active COVID-19.

The chain combines TRBV19 with TRBJ2-3; 9 bases align to TRBD2. The CDR3 extends over 16 amino acids. The germline CDR1 and CDR2 sequences are LNHDA and SQIVND (reference sequence). With V trimmed by 6 bases and J by 5 bases, 12 bases remained unmatched. As DNA, the CDR3 is TGTGCCAGTAGCCCACCGGGCGGGAGGGCAGTAGATACGCAGTATTTT. It encodes CASSPPGGRAVDTQYF.

This chain connects TRBV11-2 to TRBJ2-7; 7 bases are shared with TRBD2. From germline, CDR1 is SGHAT and CDR2 FQNNGV. The trim removed 2 bases at V and 5 bases at J, leaving 9 bases unmatched. CDR3 length: 15 residues. The CDR3 here is CASSLRLASDNEQYF. In nucleotides, the CDR3 is TGTGCCAGCAGCTTACGACTAGCTTCCGACAACGAGCAGTACTTC.

Only a few counts were recorded for this clone. The J gene is TRBJ1-5, the V gene TRBV27; TRBD1 aligns across 10 bases. This CDR3 spans 15 amino acids. Trimming cost V 3 bases and J 5 bases; bases outside gene matches: 4. Germline V gene sequence: CDR1 MNHEY, CDR2 SMNVEV (reference sequence). This chain's CDR3 is CASSFDRGPHQPQHF. Here the CDR3 DNA reads TGTGCCAGCAGTTTTGACAGGGGGCCACATCAGCCCCAGCATTTT.